These 27 T cell receptor beta chains share one sample of origin, sequenced in a study of preoperative IRX-2 immunotherapy in early breast cancer. Here immunoSEQ multiplex PCR was the method, and the copy in TCRdb shows in-frame clones only, minus some. The sample consists of 35,000 to 55,000 clones, just under 95% of them appearing once. Treatment specified: preoperative locoregional IRX-2 cytokine immunotherapy. The sample in question was tumor tissue, obtained after IRX-2 immunotherapy. The source is a human donor with breast cancer.

This chain uses TRBV19 with TRBJ2-2; D possibly matches TRBD1 or TRBD2 (6 bases each). V lost 5 bases to trimming and J lost 8 bases, with 21 bases between them. Per germline, CDR1 LNHDA and CDR2 SQIVND (reference sequence). The CDR3 is 16 residues long. CDR3 sequence reads: CASSPQVDGGGGELFF. CDR3 bases: TGTGCCAGTAGTCCCCAGGTCGACGGGGGCGGAGGGGAGCTGTTTTTT.

V is TRBV2 and J is TRBJ2-7; tentatively, D is TRBD2 (6 bases). Germline V CDR1 and CDR2: SNHLY, FYNNEI. The ends were cut back, 10 bases at V and 0 bases at J, with 16 bases in the middle. The CDR3 runs to 14 residues. CDR3: CATLTTGDSYEQYF. The CDR3 bases are TGTGCCACCCTAACGACGGGGGACTCCTACGAGCAGTACTTC.

This clone is a singleton in its sample. The chain uses TRBV5-1 and TRBJ1-4, with 8 bases aligning to TRBD1. The CDR3 has 14 residues. J lost 7 bases, V lost 0 bases, and 2 bases had no gene match. Looked up from germline, CDR1 is SGHRS and CDR2 is YFSETQ. The CDR3 reads CASSLDRGGEKLFF. In DNA, the CDR3 is TGCGCCAGCAGCTTGGACAGGGGGGGTGAAAAACTGTTTTTT.

The chain uses TRBV10-3 and TRBJ2-1; D may correspond to TRBD1 or TRBD2 (5 bases each). Germline loops: CDR1 ENHRY, CDR2 SYGVKD. The CDR3 is 16 amino acids. Trimming shortened V by 0 bases and J by 0 bases, and 9 bases separated the two germline ends. The CDR3 DNA sequence: TGTGCCATCAGTGAGTCGGCAGGGAGCTCCTACAATGAGCAGTTCTTC. Translating gives CAISESAGSSYNEQFF.

J is TRBJ1-5 and V is TRBV7-2; 8 bases fit TRBD1. The CDR3 consists of 14 residues. From germline, CDR1 is SGHTA and CDR2 FQGNSA. V dropped 5 bases and J dropped 7; count of bases not matched to a gene: 7. The CDR3 nucleotides are TGTGCCAGCAGCGTACAGGGGGACGTGCAGCCCCAGCATTTT. Residues: CASSVQGDVQPQHF.

This chain uses TRBV10-3 with TRBJ2-5; D is possibly TRBD2 (5 bases). Trimming removed 10 bases from V and 2 bases from J, with 20 bases in between. There are 15 residues in the CDR3. The V gene's germline CDR1 is ENHRY and CDR2 SYGVKD. The CDR3 is CATRTENDLQETQYF. The CDR3 DNA reads as TGTGCCACCCGGACTGAGAACGACTTACAAGAGACCCAGTACTTC.

The V call is TRBV28, the J call TRBJ1-2, with unresolved D. The V end lost 3 bases, the J end lost 2 bases, and 7 bases lay between the germline ends. The germline CDR1 and CDR2 sequences are MDHEN and SYDVKM. The CDR3 length is 13 residues. The CDR3 DNA sequence: TGTGCCAGCAGTTTCGGAAGGAACTATGGCTACACCTTC. This encodes CASSFGRNYGYTF.

This sequence joins TRBV27 and TRBJ2-7, with D perhaps TRBD1 (5 bases). CDR3 length: 15 amino acids. V was shortened by 8 bases and J by 3 bases, with 20 bases between the two germline ends. Germline V gene data show CDR1 as MNHEY and CDR2 as SMNVEV (reference sequence). The CDR3, as DNA: TGTGCCAGCGGTGTAGACAGTTCGCTTATCTACGAGCAGTACTTC. Translation: CASGVDSSLIYEQYF.

This chain joins TRBV9 and TRBJ2-5, with 7 bases identical to TRBD2. Germline trimming cut 2 bases from V and 5 bases from J; bases unmatched to any gene: 0. The CDR3 is 12 residues long. From germline, CDR1 is SGDLS and CDR2 YYNGEE. The CDR3 bases are TGTGCCAGCAGCGTCGGGGGGGAGACCCAGTACTTC. It codes for CASSVGGETQYF.

The V gene is TRBV28, the J gene TRBJ2-7; D may be TRBD2 (6 bases). V was trimmed by 3 bases and J by 5 bases, leaving 14 bases between them. In germline, CDR1 is MDHEN, CDR2 SYDVKM. The length of the CDR3 is 14 residues. CDR3 nucleotide sequence: TGTGCCAGCAGTTTCCGCGGGGCAGGGAACGAGCAGTACTTC. It specifies CASSFRGAGNEQYF.

The chain links TRBV7-9 to TRBJ2-7; TRBD1 aligns across 7 bases. Per the germline V gene, CDR1 is SEHNR and CDR2 is FQNEAQ (reference sequence). The CDR3 spans 12 residues. Unmatched junction bases numbered 2, after V lost 5 bases and J lost 4 bases. The CDR3 bases are TGTGCCAGCAGCCAGACAGGGTACGAGCAGTACTTC. This codes for CASSQTGYEQYF. Combining the CDR3 with reference TRBV7-9 and TRBJ2-7 gives the whole variable domain DTGVSQNPRHKITKRGQNVTFRCDPISEHNRLYWYRQTLGQGPEFLTYFQNEAQLEKSRLLSDRFSAERPKGSFSTLEIQRTEQGDSAMYLCASSQTGYEQYFGPGTRLTVT.

The gene calls are TRBV20-1 and TRBJ2-5; D possibly corresponds to TRBD2 (5 bases). The germline V and J ends were trimmed by 3 bases and 3 bases, with 5 bases remaining between them. Germline V lookup: CDR1 DFQATT, CDR2 SNEGSKA (reference sequence). The CDR3 spans 11 residues. Here the CDR3 reads CSASGEETQYF. In DNA form, the CDR3 reads TGCAGTGCTAGCGGGGAAGAGACCCAGTACTTC.

V is TRBV28 and J is TRBJ2-2, with D possibly TRBD2 on 5 matching bases. The ends were cut back, 2 bases at V and 7 bases at J, with 17 bases in the middle. CDR1 is MDHEN and CDR2 is SYDVKM in the germline V gene. The CDR3 is 16 residues long. The CDR3 spells CASSLEGAPRSGELFF. The CDR3 nucleotides are TGTGCCAGCAGTTTAGAGGGCGCCCCGAGGAGCGGGGAGCTGTTTTTT.

The chain links TRBV19 to TRBJ2-2; TRBD2 matches 9 bases. This CDR3 comprises 15 residues. The V gene's germline CDR1 is LNHDA and CDR2 SQIVND (reference sequence). With V trimmed by 5 bases and J by 6 bases, 7 bases remained unmatched. The CDR3 sequence is CASSLSGRSSGELFF. In nucleotides, the CDR3 is TGTGCCAGTAGTTTGAGCGGGAGGTCTTCCGGGGAGCTGTTTTTT.

The CDR3 sequence: CASGVSSYEQYF. As DNA, the CDR3 is TGTGCCAGCGGGGTTAGCTCCTACGAGCAGTACTTC. This chain connects TRBV6-6 to TRBJ2-7; D not resolved. CDR3 length equals 12 residues. V was cut by 8 bases and J by 0 bases, with 8 bases left in between. The V gene's germline CDR1 is MNHNY and CDR2 SVGAGI (reference sequence).

The CDR3 DNA reads as TGTGCCATCAGTGGGGGGTTGGTCAACACCATATATTTT. Residues: CAISGGLVNTIYF. The V and J genes are TRBV10-3 and TRBJ1-3; perhaps TRBD1 as D (5 bases). The CDR3 has 13 residues. Trimming left V 4 bases short and J 7 bases short, with 11 bases between. Germline CDR1 reads ENHRY; CDR2 reads SYGVKD.

The CDR3 nucleotides are TGTGCCAGCAGCTCTTCCGGACTAGCGGGAAGAAATGAGCAGTTCTTC. Amino acid sequence: CASSSSGLAGRNEQFF. The chain is built from TRBV7-2 and TRBJ2-1; the match to TRBD2 covers 12 bases. The CDR3 totals 16 residues. Trimming took 4 bases from V and 7 from J; bases not matched to a gene: 8. Germline lookup yields CDR1 SGHTA and CDR2 FQGNSA.

This clone was picked up a small number of times. The chain couples TRBV5-1 to TRBJ1-1, with 9 bases identical to TRBD1. Germline assignment: CDR1 SGHRS and CDR2 YFSETQ. The V gene end was trimmed by 4 bases and the J gene end by 4 bases; junction bases not matched to a gene: 11. The CDR3 length is 16 residues. In nucleotides, the CDR3 is TGCGCCAGCAGCGACCCGGGACAGGGAGACGTCACTGAAGCTTTCTTT. This translates into CASSDPGQGDVTEAFF.

The J gene is TRBJ2-5, the V gene TRBV10-3; TRBD2 agrees at 12 bases. CDR3 size: 14 residues. Per the germline V gene, CDR1 is ENHRY and CDR2 is SYGVKD. After removal of 11 bases from V and 4 bases from J, the junction contained 8 bases not matched to a gene. DNA for the CDR3: TGTGCCTCCACGACTAGCGGGGGTGGAGAGACCCAGTACTTC. Protein sequence: CASTTSGGGETQYF.

The chain is built from TRBV4-3 and TRBJ2-5, with D possibly called TRBD1 or TRBD2 (6 bases each). This CDR3 contains 13 residues. The germline CDR1 and CDR2 sequences are LGHNA and YSLEER. The V end was cut by 5 bases, the J end by 7 bases, with 14 bases between. The CDR3 reads CASSERRGATQYF. In DNA form, the CDR3 reads TGCGCCAGCAGCGAGAGGAGGGGGGCGACCCAGTACTTC.

The J gene is TRBJ2-7, the V gene TRBV11-2, with 7 nucleotides matching TRBD2. Per the germline V gene, CDR1 is SGHAT and CDR2 is FQNNGV. CDR3 length: 13 amino acids. The V gene end was trimmed by 7 bases and the J gene end by 1 base; junction bases not matched to a gene: 4. CDR3 sequence (DNA): TGTGCCAGCACCCTGCGGGGGTCCTACGAGCAGTACTTC. It codes for CASTLRGSYEQYF.

The gene calls are TRBV7-7 and TRBJ2-5; D possibly corresponds to TRBD2 (6 bases). Germline lookup yields CDR1 SSHAT and CDR2 FNYEAQ (reference sequence). The CDR3 is made up of 13 amino acids. V shed 5 bases and J shed 3 bases, with 10 bases lying between them. CDR3 nucleotides: TGTGCCAGCAGCGTCGGAGGGAAAGAGACCCAGTACTTC. Its translation is CASSVGGKETQYF.

The chain links TRBV11-2 to TRBJ2-7; no reliable D call. In germline, CDR1 is SGHAT, CDR2 FQNNGV. This CDR3 has 14 residues. V was pared by 0 bases and J by 9 bases, with 15 bases between. The CDR3 spells CASSLDSFRAGQYF. In DNA, the CDR3 is TGTGCCAGCAGCTTAGACTCCTTCCGAGCAGGGCAGTACTTC.

The chain recombines TRBV5-1 with TRBJ1-4; no clear D. V lost 3 bases and J 7 bases, leaving 7 bases between the germline ends. Germline CDR1 and CDR2: SGHRS and YFSETQ. This CDR3 has 12 amino acids. The CDR3 spells CASSSTGEKLFF. DNA for the CDR3: TGCGCCAGCAGCTCCACTGGTGAAAAACTGTTTTTT.

This clone is a singleton in its sample. This chain connects TRBV27 to TRBJ2-5; TRBD1 aligns across 7 bases. Germline V gene lookup returns CDR1 MNHEY and CDR2 SMNVEV (reference sequence). V lost 3 bases to trimming and J lost 2 bases; unmatched junction nucleotides: 9. The CDR3 contains 16 residues. The chain's CDR3 is CASSLTRTGPQETQYF. DNA for the CDR3: TGTGCCAGCAGTTTGACCCGGACAGGACCTCAAGAGACCCAGTACTTC.

This CDR3 reads CASTGPNTGELFF. The CDR3 coding sequence is TGTGCCAGCACGGGACCGAACACCGGGGAGCTGTTTTTT. The chain is built from TRBV5-8 and TRBJ2-2; D is tentatively TRBD1 or TRBD2 (5 bases each). The CDR3 consists of 13 residues. The V gene's germline CDR1 is SGHTS and CDR2 YDEGEE. V dropped 6 bases and J dropped 0 bases, with 6 bases sitting between them.

CDR3 loop: CASSPLPTQFYGYTF. As DNA, the CDR3 is TGTGCCAGCAGCCCCCTACCAACACAGTTCTATGGCTACACCTTC. This sequence joins TRBV28 and TRBJ1-2; D gene ambiguous. Trimming took 6 bases from V and 4 from J, leaving 18 bases between them. The CDR3 contains 15 residues. Germline loops: CDR1 MDHEN, CDR2 SYDVKM.